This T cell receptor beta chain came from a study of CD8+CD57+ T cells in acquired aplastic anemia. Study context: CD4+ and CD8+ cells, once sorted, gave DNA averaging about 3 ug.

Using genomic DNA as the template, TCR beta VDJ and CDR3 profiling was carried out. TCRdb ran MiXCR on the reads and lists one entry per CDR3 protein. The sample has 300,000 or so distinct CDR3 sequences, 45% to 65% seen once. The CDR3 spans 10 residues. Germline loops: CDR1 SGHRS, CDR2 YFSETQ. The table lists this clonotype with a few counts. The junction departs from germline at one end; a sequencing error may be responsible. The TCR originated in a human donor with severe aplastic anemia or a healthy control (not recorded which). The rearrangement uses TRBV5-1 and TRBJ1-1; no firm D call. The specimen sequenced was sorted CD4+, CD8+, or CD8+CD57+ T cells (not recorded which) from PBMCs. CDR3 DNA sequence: TGTGCCAGCAGCTTGGCTGGAGCTTTCTTT. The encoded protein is CASSLAGAFF.